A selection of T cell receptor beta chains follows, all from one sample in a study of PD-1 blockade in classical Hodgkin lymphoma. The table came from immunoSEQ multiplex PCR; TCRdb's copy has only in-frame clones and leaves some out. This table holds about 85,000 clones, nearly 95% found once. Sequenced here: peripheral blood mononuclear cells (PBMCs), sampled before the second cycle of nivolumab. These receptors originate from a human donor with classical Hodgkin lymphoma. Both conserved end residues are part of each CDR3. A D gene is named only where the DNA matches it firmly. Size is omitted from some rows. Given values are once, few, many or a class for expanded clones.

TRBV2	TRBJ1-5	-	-	CASNLGQGNLSNQPQHF	TGTGCCAGCAATCTGGGGCAGGGCAACCTTAGCAATCAGCCCCAGCATTTT
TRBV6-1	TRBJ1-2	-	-	CASLEGPTGLYGYTF	TGTGCCAGCTTGGAGGGGCCGACGGGCTTATATGGCTACACCTTC
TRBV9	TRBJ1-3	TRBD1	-	CASSVRPLDRLSGNTIYF	TGTGCCAGCAGCGTAAGGCCTTTGGACAGGCTCTCTGGAAACACCATATATTTT
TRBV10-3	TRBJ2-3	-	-	CAISWDSTDTQYF	TGTGCCATCAGTTGGGACAGCACAGATACGCAGTATTTT
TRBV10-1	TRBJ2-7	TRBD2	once	CASSPGLAGIEQYF	TGCGCCAGCAGTCCCGGACTAGCGGGAATCGAGCAGTACTTC
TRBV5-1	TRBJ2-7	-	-	CASSLVAGYEQYF	TGCGCCAGCAGCTTGGTCGCGGGCTACGAGCAGTACTTC
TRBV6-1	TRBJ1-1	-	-	CASSEELRPLFDEAFF	TGTGCCAGCAGTGAAGAGCTCCGGCCCCTATTTGATGAAGCTTTCTTT
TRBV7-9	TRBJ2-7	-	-	CASSLVPPGTYEQYF	TGTGCCAGCAGCTTAGTACCCCCAGGAACCTACGAGCAGTACTTC
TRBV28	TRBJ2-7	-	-	CASRKRVQGISPYEQYF	TGTGCCAGCAGAAAACGAGTGCAAGGAATCAGCCCCTACGAGCAGTACTTC
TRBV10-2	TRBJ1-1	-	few	CASSAYNVGGAFF	TGCGCCAGCAGTGCCTATAACGTAGGAGGAGCTTTCTTT
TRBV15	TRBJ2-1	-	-	CATSRPRNYNEQFF	TGTGCCACCAGCAGACCTCGGAATTACAATGAGCAGTTCTTC
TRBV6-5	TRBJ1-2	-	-	CASSFLDSSFYGYTF	TGTGCCAGCAGTTTCTTGGACAGCTCTTTTTATGGCTACACCTTC
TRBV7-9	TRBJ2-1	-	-	CASSNPLNEQFF	TGTGCCAGCAGCAACCCCCTAAATGAGCAGTTCTTC
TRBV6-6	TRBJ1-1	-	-	CASSPDLGGTEAFF	TGTGCCAGCAGTCCGGACCTCGGGGGCACTGAAGCTTTCTTT
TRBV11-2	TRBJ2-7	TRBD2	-	CPSSFWTSGYYNEQYF	TGTCCCAGCAGCTTCTGGACTAGCGGTTATTACAATGAGCAGTACTTC
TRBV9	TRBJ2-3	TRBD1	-	CASTVQGAKADTQYF	TGTGCCAGCACCGTCCAGGGGGCAAAAGCAGATACGCAGTATTTT
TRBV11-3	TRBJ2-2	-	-	CASSLVGTGELFF	TGTGCCAGCAGCTTAGTTGGCACCGGGGAGCTGTTTTTT
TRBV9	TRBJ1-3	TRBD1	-	CASSVDPGGSGNTIYF	TGTGCCAGCAGCGTAGACCCAGGGGGCTCTGGAAACACCATATATTTT
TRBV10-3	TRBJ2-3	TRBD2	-	CAIRVWREGSDTQYF	TGTGCCATCAGAGTATGGCGGGAGGGCTCAGATACGCAGTATTTT
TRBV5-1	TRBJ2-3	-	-	CASSLGLVNADTQYF	TGCGCCAGCAGCTTGGGGCTAGTCAACGCAGATACGCAGTATTTT
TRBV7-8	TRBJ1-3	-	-	CASSPRLAGNTIYF	TGTGCCAGCAGCCCCCGCCTGGCTGGAAACACCATATATTTT